The TCR beta chain under discussion was sequenced for a study of cytomegalovirus exposure and HLA in healthy donors. Overall study findings and caveats: Overall, approximately 150 TCR beta chains were annotated as cytomegalovirus-associated.

In the case of this clone: Antigen specificity is unknown.

V shed 8 bases, J shed 6 bases, and the junction held 8 bases outside the gene matches. CDR3 length equals 13 residues. Germline CDR1 and CDR2: MDHEN and SYDVKM. This PCR relied on a set of 60 Vbeta primers and 13 Jbeta primers. Sequencing used immunoSEQ multiplex PCR; TCRdb keeps in-frame clones, though not all of them. The sample holds over 100,000 clones, around 70% seen once. This sequence was found in a male donor in good health and CMV-seronegative. Sequencing was performed on PBMCs. The chain is built from TRBV28 and TRBJ2-7, with TRBD1 matching 9 bases. In DNA form, the CDR3 reads TGTGCCAGCGTCCGGGACAGGGTAGGCGAGCAGTACTTC. Translation: CASVRDRVGEQYF.